This T cell receptor (beta chain) comes out of a study of CD8+ T cells in alopecia areata. A single count supports this clone. Its antigen remains unknown. From PBMCs, CD4+ and CD8+ T cells were sorted. General study results and limits: Normal-skin resident alphabeta T cells also appear among scalp sample sequences. Elevated clonality characterized lesional scalp relative to normal scalp, particularly in alopecia totalis/universalis. Unlike in mice, where it was clearer, TCR sharing across patients was less clear, possibly HLA-related.

Following RNA extraction, reverse transcription yielded cDNA that acted as the sequencing template. The data were produced by immunoSEQ multiplex PCR, yet TCRdb's version contains in-frame clones alone and is incomplete. The data show over 150,000 clones, with roughly 50% seen just once and approximately 4.9% held by the top ten. Per germline, CDR1 MNHNS and CDR2 SASEGT. Trimming took off 7 bases at V and 3 bases at J, with 13 bases between the two ends. The CDR3 contains 14 residues. This sequence joins TRBV6-1 and TRBJ1-5; maybe TRBD1 (6 bases). The TCR comes from a human donor in good health. The sequenced material came from CD8+ T cells sorted from blood. CDR3 region: CASTLGHYNQPQHF. As DNA, the CDR3 is TGTGCCAGCACCTTGGGACACTACAATCAGCCCCAGCATTTT.